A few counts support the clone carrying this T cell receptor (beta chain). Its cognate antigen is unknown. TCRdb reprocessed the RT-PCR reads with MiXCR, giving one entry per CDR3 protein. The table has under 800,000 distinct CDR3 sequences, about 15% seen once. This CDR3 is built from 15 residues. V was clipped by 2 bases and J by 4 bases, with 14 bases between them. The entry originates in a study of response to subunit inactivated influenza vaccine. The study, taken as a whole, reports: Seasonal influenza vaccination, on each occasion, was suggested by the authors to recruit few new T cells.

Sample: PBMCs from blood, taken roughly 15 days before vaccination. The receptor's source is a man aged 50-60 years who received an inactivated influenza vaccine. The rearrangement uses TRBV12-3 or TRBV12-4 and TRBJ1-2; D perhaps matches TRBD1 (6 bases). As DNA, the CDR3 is TGTGCCAGCAGTTTATCAGGACAGAGCTCCTATGGCTACACCTTC. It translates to CASSLSGQSSYGYTF.